This TCR beta chain was found in a study of human T cells and chemical hapten exposure. Time point: patch test 2, 6 weeks after DPC sensitization. The treatment was: therapeutic diphenylcyclopropenone sensitization with weekly scalp DPC. TCRdb fed the RACE reads into MiXCR, producing one record per CDR3 protein. The profile shows some 350,000 distinct CDR3 sequences, around 6% of them singletons. This clonotype appeared many times. This CDR3 is 13 amino acids long. With 6 bases removed from V and 7 bases from J, the gap between germline ends came to 16 bases. Germline V gene lookup returns CDR1 MNHEY and CDR2 SVGAGI.

This receptor was identified in a woman between 18 and 29 years old with alopecia areata. Some clones in this sample may be carry-over from other donors' samples. The input for sequencing was whole blood, taken in connection with sensitization to the hapten diphenylcyclopropenone (DPC). The V call is TRBV6-5, the J call TRBJ2-7; D is unresolved. The CDR3 nucleotides are TGTGCCAGCAGCCCCCCGTCCCTCCGGGAGCAGTACTTC. This codes for CASSPPSLREQYF.